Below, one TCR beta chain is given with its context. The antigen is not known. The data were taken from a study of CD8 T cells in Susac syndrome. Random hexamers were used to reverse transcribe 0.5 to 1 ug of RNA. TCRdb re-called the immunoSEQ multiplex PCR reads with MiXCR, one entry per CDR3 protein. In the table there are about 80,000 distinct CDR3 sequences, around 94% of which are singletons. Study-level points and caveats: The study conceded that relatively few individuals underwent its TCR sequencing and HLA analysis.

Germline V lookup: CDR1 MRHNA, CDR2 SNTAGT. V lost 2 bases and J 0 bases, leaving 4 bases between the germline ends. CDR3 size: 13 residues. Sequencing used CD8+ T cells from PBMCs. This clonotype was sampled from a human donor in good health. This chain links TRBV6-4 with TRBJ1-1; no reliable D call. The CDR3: CASSDRVNTEAFF. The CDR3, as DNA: TGTGCCAGCAGTGACAGAGTGAACACTGAAGCTTTCTTT.